This T cell receptor beta chain was identified in a study of blood T cell repertoires in COVID-19. The overall study: Both acute and convalescent COVID-19 samples were obtained from the United States, Italy and Spain.

Germline V CDR1 and CDR2: MDHEN, SYDVKM. The CDR3 contains 12 residues. V was trimmed by 1 base and J by 7 bases, leaving 5 bases between them. How the authors handled the data: Reference gene primer amplification in the assay estimated nucleated cell counts. Clones were read by immunoSEQ multiplex PCR, and TCRdb kept only the in-frame ones, dropping some. V and J calls and clone size come straight from that table; D and trimming were deduced from the DNA. This table holds over 200,000 clones, 70% to 90% found once. V is TRBV28 and J is TRBJ2-1; D ambiguous. The receptor was isolated from a woman between 45 and 60 years old who had recovered from COVID-19. The sequencing input was PBMCs or T cells enriched from blood (not recorded which). CDR3 protein: CASSLSQNEQFF. In DNA, the CDR3 is TGTGCCAGCAGTTTATCCCAGAATGAGCAGTTCTTC.